This T cell receptor beta chain appears in the sequencing data of a study of cytomegalovirus exposure and HLA in healthy donors. As concerns this clone: Its antigen is not known.

PCR employed 60 Vbeta and 13 Jbeta primers. Sequencing used immunoSEQ multiplex PCR; TCRdb keeps in-frame clones, though not all of them. The sample lists 65,000 or so clones, around 73% occurring once. The CDR3 spans 13 residues. The V gene's germline CDR1 is SGHVS and CDR2 FQNEAQ. Trimming took 1 base from V and 9 from J, leaving 9 bases between them. The study's findings and limits: Across all donors, roughly uniform sequencing depth was an assumption of the presence/absence analyses. The likely origin of a cluster of highly shared sequence variants was a sequencing artifact. It was confirmed in vitro that a few of the CMV-associated chains were specific for CMV antigens.

The sample taken for sequencing was PBMCs. The TCR was taken from a girl between 10 and 17 years old in good health and CMV-seropositive. This chain connects TRBV7-8 to TRBJ2-2; D is undetermined. CDR3 DNA: TGTGCCAGCAGCTTAGATGAGGCCCGGGAGCTGTTTTTT. Encoded protein: CASSLDEARELFF.